This entry lists 31 T cell receptor beta chains sequenced from one sample in a study of blood T cell repertoires in COVID-19. Only in-frame clones appear in the TCRdb table, and some are missing; sequencing was by immunoSEQ multiplex PCR. This sample has over 200,000 clones, with about 83% found just once. Sequencing was performed on peripheral blood. The receptors were gathered from a woman between 25 and 40 years old with COVID-19, enrolled during active disease.

The CDR3 spells CALQGRMGGYTF. The CDR3 DNA reads as TGTGCCCTACAAGGGAGGATGGGAGGCTACACCTTC. The V and J genes are TRBV7-9 and TRBJ1-2, with unresolved D. The V end lost 11 bases, the J end lost 8 bases, and 18 bases lay between the germline ends. The germline CDR1 and CDR2 sequences are SEHNR and FQNEAQ (reference sequence). The CDR3 has 12 residues.

The chain uses TRBV7-9 and TRBJ2-5, with 8 bases that match TRBD1. Germline trimming cut 2 bases from V and 5 bases from J; bases unmatched to any gene: 4. This CDR3 has 14 residues. Germline V gene sequence: CDR1 SEHNR, CDR2 FQNEAQ (reference sequence). CDR3 residues: CASSLSGGSETQYF. CDR3 bases: TGTGCCAGCAGCTTATCAGGGGGCTCTGAGACCCAGTACTTC.

This clone was picked up one time. V is TRBV7-9 and J is TRBJ2-7, with TRBD2 identical over 11 bases. The CDR3 length is 16 residues. Germline V gene sequence: CDR1 SEHNR, CDR2 FQNEAQ (reference sequence). With 4 bases clipped from V and 0 bases from J, the junction kept 5 bases outside the gene matches. CDR3 amino acids: CASSSGTSGSSYEQYF. Here the CDR3 DNA reads TGTGCCAGCAGCTCTGGGACTAGCGGAAGCTCCTACGAGCAGTACTTC.

The chain combines TRBV4-3 with TRBJ2-1; 11 nucleotides line up with TRBD2. This CDR3 spans 16 amino acids. V shed 3 bases and J 8 bases; nucleotides not matched to a gene: 9. The germline gives CDR1 LGHNA, CDR2 YSLEER. Written as DNA, the CDR3 is TGCGCCAGCAGCCATGGGGAGGCTAGCGGGAGGTATGAGCAGTTCTTC. This translates into CASSHGEASGRYEQFF.

This clone was observed once. CDR3 loop: CASSTTSGANTGELFF. The CDR3 bases are TGTGCCAGCAGCACAACTAGCGGAGCAAACACCGGGGAGCTGTTTTTT. This chain links TRBV9 with TRBJ2-2, with 8 bases matching TRBD2. J gave up 2 bases and V 4 bases, and 7 bases lay outside the gene matches. This CDR3 contains 16 residues. Looked up from germline, CDR1 is SGDLS and CDR2 is YYNGEE.

This clone was observed a few times. This chain connects TRBV23-1 to TRBJ2-7; 11 positions agree with TRBD1. TRBV23-1 is an open reading frame, and its role is uncertain. The CDR3 length is 18 residues. J was trimmed by 0 bases and V by 0 bases; bases with no gene match: 7. CDR3 loop: CASSQSFSGTGGSYEQYF. Written as DNA, the CDR3 is TGCGCCAGCAGTCAATCCTTTTCCGGGACAGGGGGCTCCTACGAGCAGTACTTC.

The chain joins TRBV6-4 to TRBJ2-1; 8 bases match TRBD2. Per the germline V gene, CDR1 is MRHNA and CDR2 is SNTAGT. The junction had 7 bases not matched to a gene; V was cut back by 4 bases and J by 2 bases. CDR3 length: 16 amino acids. The CDR3 region is CASSVGAGATYNEQFF. The CDR3 DNA reads as TGTGCCAGCAGTGTCGGAGCGGGAGCGACCTACAATGAGCAGTTCTTC.

This clone appeared a few times. This chain joins TRBV4-1 and TRBJ2-3, with TRBD1 identical over 7 bases. The CDR3 length is 15 residues. CDR1 is MGHRA, CDR2 YSYEKL, per germline. Trimming at V came to 4 bases and at J to 3 bases, leaving 7 bases not matched to a gene. The CDR3 reads CASSPGQVWTDTQYF. In DNA form, the CDR3 reads TGCGCCAGCAGCCCAGGACAGGTCTGGACAGATACGCAGTATTTT.

V and J are TRBV12-5 and TRBJ2-3, with D possibly being TRBD1 (6 bases). The germline gives CDR1 LGHNT, CDR2 FRNRAP. The CDR3 loop spans 15 amino acids. The V and J ends lost 5 bases and 6 bases respectively, with 18 bases between them. Here the CDR3 reads CASGAGDQGMDTQYF. The CDR3, as DNA: TGTGCTAGTGGTGCGGGTGATCAGGGGATGGATACGCAGTATTTT.

The chain links TRBV6-5 to TRBJ2-7; TRBD2 matches 11 bases. Germline V gene data show CDR1 as MNHEY and CDR2 as SVGAGI. CDR3 size: 14 residues. The V segment lost 2 bases and the J segment 5 bases; nucleotides outside the gene matches: 2. The CDR3 region is CASSYLGLADEQYF. CDR3 DNA: TGTGCCAGCAGTTACCTGGGACTAGCGGACGAGCAGTACTTC.

The CDR3: CASSDTSGETQYF. DNA for the CDR3: TGTGCCAGCAGTGATACTAGCGGAGAGACCCAGTACTTC. The chain has TRBV2 and TRBJ2-5; TRBD2 matches at 8 bases. CDR1 and CDR2 (germline): SNHLY, FYNNEI. After removal of 3 bases from V and 4 bases from J, the junction contained 1 base not matched to a gene. The CDR3 runs 13 residues.

This chain connects TRBV19 to TRBJ1-1, with D possibly matching TRBD1 (5 bases). The CDR3 has 15 amino acids. Germline lookup yields CDR1 LNHDA and CDR2 SQIVND (reference sequence). With 7 bases removed from V and 3 bases from J, the gap between germline ends came to 18 bases. The CDR3 loop is CASILAGVEDTEAFF. CDR3 nucleotide sequence: TGTGCCAGTATCCTCGCGGGGGTGGAGGACACTGAAGCTTTCTTT.

V gene TRBV5-8 combines with J gene TRBJ2-1; 8 bases fit TRBD1. With V trimmed by 4 bases and J by 4 bases, 7 bases remained unmatched. Looked up from germline, CDR1 is SGHTS and CDR2 is YDEGEE. The CDR3 runs to 15 residues. CDR3 amino acids: CASSPGTGLYNEQFF. CDR3 coding DNA: TGTGCCAGCAGCCCCGGGACAGGCCTTTACAATGAGCAGTTCTTC.

The chain links TRBV28 to TRBJ1-2, with D unclear. Germline assignment: CDR1 MDHEN and CDR2 SYDVKM. CDR3 length equals 17 residues. V was clipped by 1 base and J by 1 base, with 16 bases between them. The CDR3 spells CASSLLGQVGVNYGYTF. Written as DNA, the CDR3 is TGTGCCAGCAGTTTATTGGGCCAGGTCGGGGTTAACTATGGCTACACCTTC.

The genes are TRBV6-2 or TRBV6-3 and TRBJ1-5; D ambiguous. V lost 3 bases and J lost 2, with 14 bases in between. The CDR3 is 16 amino acids. Germline lookup yields CDR1 MNHEY and CDR2 SVGEGT. The CDR3 here is CASSYVLGGGNQPQHF. DNA of the CDR3: TGTGCCAGCAGTTATGTCCTCGGTGGAGGCAATCAGCCCCAGCATTTT.

The chain links TRBV9 to TRBJ1-3; 7 bases align to TRBD1. V trimming: 0 bases; J trimming: 4 bases; junction bases outside the gene matches: 13. CDR1 is SGDLS and CDR2 is YYNGEE in the germline V gene. The CDR3 has 18 amino acids. The CDR3 reads CASSVAMSDRVEGNTIYF. The CDR3 nucleotides read TGTGCCAGCAGCGTAGCAATGAGTGACAGGGTAGAAGGAAACACCATATATTTT.

V and J are TRBV19 and TRBJ1-1; 9 nucleotides align to TRBD1. Unmatched junction bases numbered 3, after V lost 8 bases and J lost 5 bases. The germline V gene has CDR1 LNHDA and CDR2 SQIVND (reference sequence). The CDR3 length is 12 residues. The CDR3 DNA is TGTGCCAGTGGGGACAGGGAAACTGAAGCTTTCTTT. Protein product: CASGDRETEAFF.

The chain carries TRBV6-5 and TRBJ1-2, with D hard to call. The V gene lost 8 bases and the J gene lost 8 bases, with 12 bases spanning the gap. The germline V gene has CDR1 MNHEY and CDR2 SVGAGI. The CDR3 is 11 amino acids. The CDR3 protein is CASSDPGGYTF. The CDR3 DNA reads TGTGCCAGCTCCGACCCGGGAGGCTACACCTTC.

This clone was seen only once. The CDR3, as DNA: TGCGCCAGCAGCCGGGGACAGGCTTCGGGAGGAGAGACCCAGTACTTC. Its translation: CASSRGQASGGETQYF. The chain employs TRBV4-1 and TRBJ2-5, with D tentatively TRBD1 (8 bases). V lost 4 bases to trimming and J lost 4 bases, with 19 bases between them. The germline CDR1 and CDR2 sequences are MGHRA and YSYEKL. The CDR3 contains 16 residues.

This chain connects TRBV9 to TRBJ1-1, with D tentatively TRBD1 (5 bases). Germline V CDR1 and CDR2: SGDLS, YYNGEE. Trimming removed 0 bases at V and 4 bases at J, with 10 bases between. CDR3 length equals 14 residues. Here the CDR3 reads CASSVAGFGTEAFF. CDR3 nucleotides: TGTGCCAGCAGCGTAGCAGGGTTCGGCACTGAAGCTTTCTTT.

This sequence joins TRBV12-5 and TRBJ1-2; 7 positions agree with TRBD1. This CDR3 contains 14 residues. CDR1 and CDR2 (germline): LGHNT, FRNRAP. V lost 3 bases, J lost 4 bases, and 5 bases stayed unmatched. CDR3 DNA sequence: TGTGCTAGTGGTTTAAAGGGACAGCCCTATGGCTACACCTTC. Protein sequence: CASGLKGQPYGYTF. The entire variable domain, with the rest obtained from reference TRBV12-5 and TRBJ1-2, is as follows: DARVTQTPRHKVTEMGQEVTMRCQPILGHNTVFWYRQTMMQGLELLAYFRNRAPLDDSGMPKDRFSAEMPDATLATLKIQPSEPRDSAVYFCASGLKGQPYGYTFGSGTRLTVV.

V is TRBV7-6 and J is TRBJ2-7; 10 positions match TRBD1. Germline lookup yields CDR1 SGHVS and CDR2 FNYEAQ. The CDR3 covers 18 residues. V lost 5 bases and J lost 3; bases outside the gene matches: 16. Written as DNA, the CDR3 is TGTGCCAGCAGCGCCACCGGGGACAGGGGCCGCCTAAGCTACGAGCAGTACTTC. Encoded protein: CASSATGDRGRLSYEQYF. Together with reference TRBV7-6 and TRBJ2-7, the CDR3 gives the full variable domain: GAGVSQSPRYKVTKRGQDVALRCDPISGHVSLYWYRQALGQGPEFLTYFNYEAQQDKSGLPNDRFSAERPEGSISTLTIQRTEQRDSAMYRCASSATGDRGRLSYEQYFGPGTRLTVT.

The J gene is TRBJ2-7, the V gene TRBV4-3; maybe TRBD2 (6 bases). V was cut by 6 bases and J by 1 base, with 10 bases left in between. Germline V gives CDR1 LGHNA, CDR2 YSLEER. This CDR3 is built from 13 residues. CDR3 amino acids: CASRMEGSYEQYF. In nucleotides, the CDR3 is TGCGCCAGCAGGATGGAGGGATCCTACGAGCAGTACTTC.

This chain links TRBV19 with TRBJ1-5; 10 positions agree with TRBD1. This CDR3 comprises 15 residues. Germline V gene lookup returns CDR1 LNHDA and CDR2 SQIVND (reference sequence). The J segment lost 7 bases and the V segment lost 3 bases, leaving 6 bases of the junction unmatched. The CDR3 DNA is TGTGCCAGTAGTATGAGGGGACAGGGGAGGCAGCCCCAGCATTTT. Its protein is CASSMRGQGRQPQHF.

For the CDR3, the DNA is TGTGCCAGCTCACCTCCGGGACTAGCGGGAGCTCGCGAGCAGTACTTC. Translating gives CASSPPGLAGAREQYF. This chain connects TRBV18 to TRBJ2-7; 14 bases are a match to TRBD2. V shed 3 bases, J shed 6 bases, and the junction held 7 bases outside the gene matches. The length of the CDR3 is 16 residues. Looked up from germline, CDR1 is KGHSH and CDR2 is LQKENI.

This clone was recorded a few times. The chain recombines TRBV5-1 with TRBJ2-1; the match to TRBD2 covers 11 bases. This CDR3 is built from 15 residues. The V and J ends lost 2 bases and 9 bases, in that order; junction bases with no gene match: 7. CDR1 and CDR2 (germline): SGHRS, YFSETQ. The CDR3 reads CASSFLSGGDVEQFF. CDR3 DNA: TGCGCCAGCAGCTTTCTTAGCGGGGGGGATGTTGAGCAGTTCTTC. Based on the CDR3 plus reference TRBV5-1 and TRBJ2-1, the full variable domain is KAGVTQTPRYLIKTRGQQVTLSCSPISGHRSVSWYQQTPGQGLQFLFEYFSETQRNKGNFPGRFSGRQFSNSRSEMNVSTLELGDSALYLCASSFLSGGDVEQFFGPGTRLTVL.

The chain has TRBV7-6 and TRBJ2-3, with TRBD2 matching over 7 bases. Germline values: CDR1 SGHVS, CDR2 FNYEAQ. This CDR3 has 17 residues. V was pared by 1 base and J by 6 bases, with 13 bases of the junction left unmatched. DNA of the CDR3: TGTGCCAGCAGCTTAGAACAGCGGGGTGTCCTTGGGGATACGCAGTATTTT. Amino acid sequence: CASSLEQRGVLGDTQYF.

V and J are TRBV6-8 and TRBJ2-7; TRBD1 might be the D (6 bases). V was pared by 9 bases and J by 3 bases, with 12 bases between. CDR1 is MNHGY and CDR2 is SAAAGT in the germline V gene. This CDR3 region has 12 residues. CDR3 sequence reads: CASWGRVYEQYF. The CDR3 DNA sequence: TGTGCCAGTTGGGGGCGGGTCTACGAGCAGTACTTC.

The chain recombines TRBV28 with TRBJ1-2; D not resolved. V was shortened by 4 bases and J by 8 bases, with 20 bases between the two germline ends. Germline V gene data show CDR1 as MDHEN and CDR2 as SYDVKM. The CDR3 sequence is 15 residues long. In nucleotides, the CDR3 is TGTGCCAGCAGTTCCCCGCGGGAGGAGGGTGCAGGCTACACCTTC. Protein: CASSSPREEGAGYTF.

V is TRBV5-1 and J is TRBJ2-2; 12 positions agree with TRBD2. Germline loops: CDR1 SGHRS, CDR2 YFSETQ. The V gene end was trimmed by 2 bases and the J gene end by 2 bases; junction bases not matched to a gene: 1. CDR3 length equals 16 residues. This CDR3 is CASSFGLAGNTGELFF. CDR3 sequence (DNA): TGCGCCAGCAGCTTTGGACTAGCGGGAAACACCGGGGAGCTGTTTTTT.

V usage is TRBV7-9 and J usage is TRBJ1-1, with unresolved D. The CDR3 spans 15 residues. Germline loops: CDR1 SEHNR, CDR2 FQNEAQ (reference sequence). Trimming took 5 bases from V and 5 from J, leaving 18 bases between them. The CDR3 protein is CASSPAAGRDTEAFF. In DNA, the CDR3 is TGTGCCAGCAGCCCGGCCGCGGGGAGGGATACTGAAGCTTTCTTT.